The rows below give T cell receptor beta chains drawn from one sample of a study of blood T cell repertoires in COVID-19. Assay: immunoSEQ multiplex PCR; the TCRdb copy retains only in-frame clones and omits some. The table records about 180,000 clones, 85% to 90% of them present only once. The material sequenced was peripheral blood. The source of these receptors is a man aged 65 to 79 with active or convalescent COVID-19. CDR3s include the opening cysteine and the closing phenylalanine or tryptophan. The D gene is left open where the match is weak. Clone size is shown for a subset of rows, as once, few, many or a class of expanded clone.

CDR3: CASSESSSTSAGNEQFF
DNA: TGCGCCAGCAGTGAGTCGAGTTCCACTAGCGCTGGCAATGAGCAGTTCTTC
D: TRBD2
size: .
V: TRBV10-1
J: TRBJ2-1

CDR3: CASSLGVVDAKNIQYF
DNA: TGCGCCAGCAGCCTAGGGGTGGTCGACGCCAAAAACATTCAGTACTTC
D: .
size: .
V: TRBV5-1
J: TRBJ2-4

CDR3: CASSFGQTNEKLFF
DNA: TGCGCCAGCAGCTTCGGACAGACTAATGAAAAACTGTTTTTT
D: .
size: few
V: TRBV5-1
J: TRBJ1-4

CDR3: CASSSLAGAGELFF
DNA: TGTGCCAGCAGCTCGCTAGCGGGAGCCGGGGAGCTGTTTTTT
D: TRBD2
size: .
V: TRBV7-2
J: TRBJ2-2

CDR3: CASSPTSGSYNEQFF
DNA: TGTGCCAGCAGTCCTACTAGCGGATCCTACAATGAGCAGTTCTTC
D: TRBD2
size: .
V: TRBV9
J: TRBJ2-1

CDR3: CASSPGQGDYGYTF
DNA: TGTGCCAGCAGTCCAGGACAGGGGGACTATGGCTACACCTTC
D: TRBD1
size: .
V: TRBV7-9
J: TRBJ1-2

CDR3: CASSPPPVKLNTEAFF
DNA: TGTGCCAGCAGCCCACCGCCGGTGAAGCTGAACACTGAAGCTTTCTTT
D: .
size: .
V: TRBV5-8
J: TRBJ1-1

CDR3: CASSLTGNTEAFF
DNA: TGCGCCAGCAGTTTGACAGGAAACACTGAAGCTTTCTTT
D: .
size: once
V: TRBV10-1
J: TRBJ1-1

CDR3: CASSLAGDYNEQFF
DNA: TGTGCCAGCAGCTTAGCGGGAGACTACAATGAGCAGTTCTTC
D: TRBD2
size: .
V: TRBV5-4
J: TRBJ2-1

CDR3: CASSLIPQGGQETQYF
DNA: TGCGCCAGCAGCTTGATACCCCAGGGTGGCCAAGAGACCCAGTACTTC
D: .
size: once
V: TRBV5-1
J: TRBJ2-5

CDR3: CASSPPGADTQYF
DNA: TGTGCCAGCTCACCACCAGGGGCAGATACGCAGTATTTT
D: .
size: .
V: TRBV18
J: TRBJ2-3

CDR3: CASTLSGGNEQYF
DNA: TGTGCCAGCACCCTCTCGGGAGGGAACGAGCAGTACTTC
D: TRBD2
size: .
V: TRBV28
J: TRBJ2-7

CDR3: CASSLLRTPNTEAFF
DNA: TGTGCCAGCAGTTTATTGAGGACTCCGAACACTGAAGCTTTCTTT
D: .
size: many
V: TRBV27
J: TRBJ1-1

CDR3: CASSQEWGLGSPLHF
DNA: TGCGCCAGCAGCCAAGAATGGGGGCTCGGTTCACCCCTCCACTTT
D: .
size: .
V: TRBV4-3
J: TRBJ1-6

CDR3: CATSRVLKGQNTGELFF
DNA: TGTGCCACCAGCAGAGTACTTAAGGGGCAGAACACCGGGGAGCTGTTTTTT
D: .
size: .
V: TRBV15
J: TRBJ2-2

CDR3: CASSPQTGQEQFF
DNA: TGTGCCAGCTCACCACAAACAGGGCAGGAGCAGTTCTTC
D: .
size: .
V: TRBV18
J: TRBJ2-1

CDR3: CASSSSGRNEQFF
DNA: TGCGCCAGCAGTTCTAGCGGGCGGAATGAGCAGTTCTTC
D: TRBD2
size: .
V: TRBV10-2
J: TRBJ2-1

CDR3: CASSYPPPRTSNYGYTF
DNA: TGTGCCAGCAGTTACCCACCCCCGCGGACATCCAACTATGGCTACACCTTC
D: .
size: .
V: TRBV6-2/TRBV6-3
J: TRBJ1-2

CDR3: CASSLKTGGTGELFF
DNA: TGTGCCAGTAGTCTGAAGACAGGGGGGACCGGGGAGCTGTTTTTT
D: TRBD1
size: .
V: TRBV19
J: TRBJ2-2

CDR3: CASSLQGSTEAFF
DNA: TGTGCCAGCAGCCTACAGGGGAGCACTGAAGCTTTCTTT
D: TRBD1
size: .
V: TRBV7-8
J: TRBJ1-1

CDR3: CASSLGASPYGYTF
DNA: TGTGCCAGCAGCTTAGGGGCCTCTCCCTATGGCTACACCTTC
D: .
size: many
V: TRBV11-2
J: TRBJ1-2

CDR3: CASSERGIEAFF
DNA: TGTGCCAGCAGTGAAAGGGGAATTGAAGCTTTCTTT
D: .
size: .
V: TRBV2
J: TRBJ1-1